This T cell receptor (beta chain) comes out of a study of vaccination effects on CD4 cells after COVID-19. The assay was immunoSEQ multiplex PCR, and TCRdb's table has in-frame clones only and misses some. Among fewer than 15,000 clones listed, 73% were seen once. Trimming took off 6 bases at V and 7 bases at J, with 15 bases between the two ends. The CDR3 is 14 amino acids. Germline V gene data show CDR1 as LNHDA and CDR2 as SQIVND (reference sequence). CD4+ T cells specific for antigen were expanded with viral peptide pools by the ViraFEST assay before sequencing. Subsequent to 10 days of culture, CD4+ T cells were isolated. The person's infection with SARS-CoV-2, confirmed by PCR, took place between March and December 2020. Two-dose BNT162b2 or mRNA-1273 vaccination was given to participants. Cultures of a few million PBMC per well contained 10 IU/ml IL-2 plus 10 ug/ml peptides. It was on days 3 and 7 that half the medium was replaced with IL-2 medium.

This clone was found a few times. Its antigen remains unidentified. The rearrangement joins TRBV19 to TRBJ1-4; a weak D match, TRBD1 (6 bases). This specimen was CD4+ T cells from PBMCs cultured with HCoV-NL63 spike peptides, taken after COVID-19 vaccination. The receptor was derived from a human donor who had a prior SARS-CoV-2 infection. CDR3 in amino acids: CASRTGHVGEKLFF. CDR3 nucleotide sequence: TGTGCCAGTAGGACGGGACACGTCGGTGAAAAACTGTTTTTT.